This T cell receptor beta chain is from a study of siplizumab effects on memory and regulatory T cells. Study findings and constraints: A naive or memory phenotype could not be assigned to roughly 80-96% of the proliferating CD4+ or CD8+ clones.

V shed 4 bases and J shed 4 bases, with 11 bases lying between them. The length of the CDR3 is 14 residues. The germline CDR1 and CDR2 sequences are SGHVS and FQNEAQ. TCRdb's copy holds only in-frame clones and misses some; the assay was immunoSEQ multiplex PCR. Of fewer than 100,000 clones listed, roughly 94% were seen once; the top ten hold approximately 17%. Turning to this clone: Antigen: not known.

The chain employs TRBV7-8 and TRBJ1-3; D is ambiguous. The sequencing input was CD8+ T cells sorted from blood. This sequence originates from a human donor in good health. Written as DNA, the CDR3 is TGTGCCAGCAGCTCCAGGACGGCCGGAAACACCATATATTTT. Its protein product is CASSSRTAGNTIYF.